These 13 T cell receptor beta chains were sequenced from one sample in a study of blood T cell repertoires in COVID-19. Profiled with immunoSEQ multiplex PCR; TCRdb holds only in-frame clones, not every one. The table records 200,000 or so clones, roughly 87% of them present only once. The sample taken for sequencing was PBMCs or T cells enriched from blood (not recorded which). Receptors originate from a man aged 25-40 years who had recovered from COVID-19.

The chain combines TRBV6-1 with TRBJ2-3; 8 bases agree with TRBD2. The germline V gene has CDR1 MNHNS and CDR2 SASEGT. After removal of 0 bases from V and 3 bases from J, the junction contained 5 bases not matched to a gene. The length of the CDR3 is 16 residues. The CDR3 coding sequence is TGTGCCAGCAGTGAAGCGGCGGGCGGGGGGACAGATACGCAGTATTTT. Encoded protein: CASSEAAGGGTDTQYF.

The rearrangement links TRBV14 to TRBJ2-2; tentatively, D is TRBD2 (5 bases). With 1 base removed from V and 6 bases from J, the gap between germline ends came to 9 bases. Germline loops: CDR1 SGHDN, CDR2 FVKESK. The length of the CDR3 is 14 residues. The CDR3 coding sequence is TGTGCCAGCAGCCAAGGACGGGGATCCGGGGAGCTGTTTTTT. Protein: CASSQGRGSGELFF.

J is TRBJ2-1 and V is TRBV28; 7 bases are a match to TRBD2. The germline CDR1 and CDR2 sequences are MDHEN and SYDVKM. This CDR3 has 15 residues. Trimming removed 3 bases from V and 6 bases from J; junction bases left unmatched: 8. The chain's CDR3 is CASSFPGLDFNEQFF. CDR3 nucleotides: TGTGCCAGCAGTTTCCCCGGACTAGATTTCAATGAGCAGTTCTTC.

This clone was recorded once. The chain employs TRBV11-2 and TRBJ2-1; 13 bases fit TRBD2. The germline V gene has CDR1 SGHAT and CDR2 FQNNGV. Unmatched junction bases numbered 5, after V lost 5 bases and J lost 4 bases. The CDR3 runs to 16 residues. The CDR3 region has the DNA TGTGCCAGCAGCCACGGGACTAGCGGGGCTTACAATGAGCAGTTCTTC. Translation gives CASSHGTSGAYNEQFF. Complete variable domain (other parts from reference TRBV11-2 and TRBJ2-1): EAGVAQSPRYKIIEKRQSVAFWCNPISGHATLYWYQQILGQGPKLLIQFQNNGVVDDSQLPKDRFSAERLKGVDSTLKIQPAKLEDSAVYLCASSHGTSGAYNEQFFGPGTRLTVL.

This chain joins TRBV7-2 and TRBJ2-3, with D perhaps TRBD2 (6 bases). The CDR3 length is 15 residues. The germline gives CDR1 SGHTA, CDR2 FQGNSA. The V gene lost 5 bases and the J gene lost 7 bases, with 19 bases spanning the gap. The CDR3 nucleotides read TGTGCCAGCAGCCCCCGGGGGTCCTTGGTAAATACGCAGTATTTT. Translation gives CASSPRGSLVNTQYF.

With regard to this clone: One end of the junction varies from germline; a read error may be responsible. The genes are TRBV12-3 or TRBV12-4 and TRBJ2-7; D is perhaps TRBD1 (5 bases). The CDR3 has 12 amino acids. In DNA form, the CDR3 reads TGTGCCAGCAGCTTAGGTGCAGGGGAGCAGTACTTC. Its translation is CASSLGAGEQYF.

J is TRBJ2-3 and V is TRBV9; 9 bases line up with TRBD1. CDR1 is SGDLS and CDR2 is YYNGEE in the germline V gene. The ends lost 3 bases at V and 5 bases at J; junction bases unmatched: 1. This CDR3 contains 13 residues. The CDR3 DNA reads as TGTGCCAGCAGCGCGGGACAGGGAGATACGCAGTATTTT. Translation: CASSAGQGDTQYF.

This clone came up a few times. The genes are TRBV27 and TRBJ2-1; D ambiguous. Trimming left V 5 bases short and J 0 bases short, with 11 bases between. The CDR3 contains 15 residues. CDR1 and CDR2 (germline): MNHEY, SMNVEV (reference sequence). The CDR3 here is CASSPFLSSYNEQFF. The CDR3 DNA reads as TGTGCCAGCAGTCCCTTCTTGAGCTCCTACAATGAGCAGTTCTTC.

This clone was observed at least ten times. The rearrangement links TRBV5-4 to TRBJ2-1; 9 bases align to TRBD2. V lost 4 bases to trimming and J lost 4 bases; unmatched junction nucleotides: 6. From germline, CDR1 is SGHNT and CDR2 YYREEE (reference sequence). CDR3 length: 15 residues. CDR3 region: CASSMGLAGYNEQFF. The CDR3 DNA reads TGTGCCAGCAGCATGGGACTAGCAGGGTACAATGAGCAGTTCTTC.

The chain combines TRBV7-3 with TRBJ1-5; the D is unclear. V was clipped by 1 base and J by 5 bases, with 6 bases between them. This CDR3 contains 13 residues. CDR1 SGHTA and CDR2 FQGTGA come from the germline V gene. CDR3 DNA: TGTGCCAGCAGCTTAATCGGGTATCAGCCCCAGCATTTT. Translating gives CASSLIGYQPQHF.

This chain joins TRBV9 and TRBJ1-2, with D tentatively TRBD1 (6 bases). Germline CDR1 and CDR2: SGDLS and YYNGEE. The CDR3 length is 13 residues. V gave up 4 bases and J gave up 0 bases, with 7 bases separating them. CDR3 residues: CASSRDTNYGYTF. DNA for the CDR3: TGTGCCAGCAGCCGGGACACTAACTATGGCTACACCTTC. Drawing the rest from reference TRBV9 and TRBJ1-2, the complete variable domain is DSGVTQTPKHLITATGQRVTLRCSPRSGDLSVYWYQQSLDQGLQFLIQYYNGEERAKGNILERFSAQQFPDLHSELNLSSLELGDSALYFCASSRDTNYGYTFGSGTRLTVV.

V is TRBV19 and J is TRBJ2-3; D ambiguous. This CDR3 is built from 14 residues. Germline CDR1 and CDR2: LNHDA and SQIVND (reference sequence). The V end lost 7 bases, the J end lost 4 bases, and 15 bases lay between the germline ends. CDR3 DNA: TGTGCCAGTACTCAACCCGAGTTGCCAGATACGCAGTATTTT. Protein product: CASTQPELPDTQYF.

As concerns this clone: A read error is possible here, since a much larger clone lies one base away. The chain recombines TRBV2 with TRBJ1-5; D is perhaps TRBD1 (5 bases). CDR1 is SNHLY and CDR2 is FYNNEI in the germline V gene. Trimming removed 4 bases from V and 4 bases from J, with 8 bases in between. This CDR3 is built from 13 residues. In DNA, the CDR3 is TGTGCCAGCAGTGCCCAGGGAAATCAGCCCCAGCATTTT. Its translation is CASSAQGNQPQHF.